These 32 T cell receptor beta chains originate from one sample sequenced in a study of breast tumors, draining lymph nodes, adjacent tissues. Axillary draining lymph nodes of breast cancer patients supplied the node samples. Using its own MiXCR run on the multiplex PCR reads, TCRdb lists one record per CDR3 protein. The table includes about 94,000 distinct CDR3 sequences, over 25% detected once. Material: axillary lymph node tissue. The receptors originated from a female donor with breast cancer. Some clones in this sample may be carry-over from other donors' samples.

This clonotype was counted at least ten times. The gene calls are TRBV20-1 and TRBJ2-2, with D possibly TRBD1 on 6 matching bases. The CDR3 totals 13 residues. Trimming pared 3 bases from V and 6 bases from J, leaving 11 bases between. CDR1 DFQATT and CDR2 SNEGSKA come from the germline V gene (reference sequence). The CDR3 protein is CSARVGAAGELFF. The CDR3, as DNA: TGCAGTGCTAGGGTGGGGGCGGCCGGGGAGCTGTTTTTT.

Concerning this clonotype: The CDR3 carries no conserved terminal phenylalanine or tryptophan, so it likely arises from a read error. The limits of the CDR3 on the DNA are not certain, so only TCRdb's listed CDR3 is given. The chain combines TRBV13 with TRBJ2-7; TRBD1 reflects the table's D call only, with no check against the DNA. Germline CDR1 reads PRHDT; CDR2 reads FYEKMQ (reference sequence). Ends included, the CDR3 has 15 residues. CDR3 sequence reads: CASSLSGAFSYEPYL.

This clonotype was counted at least ten times. This chain joins TRBV5-1 and TRBJ2-7; 12 bases agree with TRBD2. J gave up 3 bases and V 4 bases, and 5 bases lay outside the gene matches. The CDR3 length is 15 residues. Germline lookup yields CDR1 SGHRS and CDR2 YFSETQ. CDR3 nucleotide sequence: TGCGCCAGCAGCCGACTAGCGGGAGAGCTCTACGAGCAGTACTTC. Its translation is CASSRLAGELYEQYF.

Concerning this clonotype itself: A much larger clone differs from this one at a single base, so this may be a read error. The chain combines TRBV5-6 with TRBJ2-7, with D hard to call. Germline V gene sequence: CDR1 SGHDT, CDR2 YYEEEE. V was cut by 0 bases and J by 9 bases, with 10 bases left in between. This CDR3 spans 12 amino acids. CDR3 nucleotides: TGTGCCAGCAGCTTGGCGTATTCCGGGCAGTACTTC. Translating it yields CASSLAYSGQYF.

In its sample, this clonotype was seen many times. V gene TRBV6-2 or TRBV6-3 combines with J gene TRBJ1-2; D gene ambiguous. The CDR3 loop spans 13 amino acids. The germline gives CDR1 MNHEY, CDR2 SVGEGT. V lost 3 bases, J lost 2 bases, and 7 bases lay in between. The CDR3 sequence: CASSYGANYGYTF. The CDR3 DNA reads TGTGCCAGCAGTTATGGAGCAAACTATGGCTACACCTTC.

V gene TRBV6-2 or TRBV6-3 combines with J gene TRBJ2-7; D remains unclear. Trimming took 5 bases from V and 5 from J, leaving 10 bases between them. The CDR3 loop spans 12 amino acids. Per the germline V gene, CDR1 is MNHEY and CDR2 is SVGEGT. Here the CDR3 DNA reads TGTGCCAGCAGTCACCCGGCGGACGAGCAGTACTTC. Protein sequence: CASSHPADEQYF.

This clonotype appeared many times. This sequence joins TRBV20-1 and TRBJ2-3; D uncertain. This CDR3 comprises 16 residues. Per germline, CDR1 DFQATT and CDR2 SNEGSKA (reference sequence). Trimming took 1 base from V and 0 from J, leaving 14 bases between them. The CDR3 DNA is TGCAGTGCTAGAGTAGTAATTAGTGCTAGCACAGATACGCAGTATTTT. It translates to CSARVVISASTDTQYF.

The V gene is TRBV20-1, the J gene TRBJ2-7; perhaps TRBD1 as D (5 bases). Germline CDR1 DFQATT, CDR2 SNEGSKA (reference sequence). The CDR3 covers 16 residues. V was trimmed by 0 bases and J by 2 bases, leaving 17 bases between them. CDR3 bases: TGCAGTGCTAGAGACTATAGCCCCGGCAGGGCCTACGAGCAGTACTTC. Amino acids: CSARDYSPGRAYEQYF.

In this sample, this clonotype turned up many times. V usage is TRBV7-9 and J usage is TRBJ1-1; D is undetermined. Germline V gene sequence: CDR1 SEHNR, CDR2 FQNEAQ (reference sequence). The CDR3 covers 14 residues. V shed 3 bases and J shed 1 base, with 9 bases lying between them. The CDR3 sequence is CASSFYGRNTEAFF. In nucleotides, the CDR3 is TGTGCCAGCAGCTTCTATGGCCGGAACACTGAAGCTTTCTTT.

This clonotype was detected ten times or more. V and J are TRBV6-2 or TRBV6-3 and TRBJ1-2, with D perhaps matching TRBD1 (6 bases). Between the trimmed V and J ends, which lost 5 bases and 14 bases, there was a span of 21 bases. This CDR3 contains 13 residues. The germline CDR1 and CDR2 sequences are MNHEY and SVGEGT. CDR3 protein: CASSHVGQTPTTF. The DNA for the CDR3 is TGTGCCAGCAGTCACGTCGGACAGACACCAACGACCTTC.

About this clonotype: Relative to the germline gene, one junction end is altered; a read error may explain this. The chain carries TRBV3-1 and TRBJ2-7; D may be TRBD2 (5 bases). From germline, CDR1 is LGHDT and CDR2 YNNKEL (reference sequence). The CDR3 totals 13 residues. CDR3 coding DNA: TGTGCCGGCAGCCTCACTAGAGCGCACGAGCAGTACTTC. This encodes CAGSLTRAHEQYF.

The V call is TRBV15, the J call TRBJ2-1; D gene unclear. Per germline, CDR1 LNHNV and CDR2 YYDKDF (reference sequence). This CDR3 has 16 amino acids. V was cut by 0 bases and J by 4 bases, with 13 bases left in between. The CDR3 nucleotides read TGTGCCACCAGCAGAGATGCTAGTTGCGTTTACAATGAGCAGTTCTTC. This gives the protein CATSRDASCVYNEQFF.

This clonotype has ten or more counts. The V gene is TRBV12-3 or TRBV12-4, the J gene TRBJ1-1, with 9 bases fitting TRBD1. J gave up 4 bases and V 8 bases, and 5 bases lay outside the gene matches. The CDR3 covers 13 residues. The DNA for the CDR3 is TGTGCCAGCGTATGGACAGGGGTCACTGAAGCTTTCTTT. Its protein product is CASVWTGVTEAFF.

The table lists this clonotype with a few counts. The V call is TRBV19, the J call TRBJ2-2; 9 bases line up with TRBD2. Trimming took 3 bases from V and 6 from J; bases not matched to a gene: 20. In germline, CDR1 is LNHDA, CDR2 SQIVND (reference sequence). The CDR3 consists of 20 residues. Written as DNA, the CDR3 is TGTGCCAGTAGTATCGCCCCCATCCAAACCCTAGCGGGAAAGGCCGGGGAGCTGTTTTTT. Translating gives CASSIAPIQTLAGKAGELFF.

This clonotype was found many times. V usage is TRBV5-5 and J usage is TRBJ2-2; TRBD2 matches 9 bases. Germline CDR1 SGHKS, CDR2 YYEKEE (reference sequence). This CDR3 contains 16 residues. With 1 base clipped from V and 2 bases from J, the junction kept 3 bases outside the gene matches. The CDR3 reads CASSLLAGVNTGELFF. CDR3 bases: TGTGCCAGCAGCTTGTTAGCGGGAGTTAACACCGGGGAGCTGTTTTTT.

This clonotype has a count of ten or more. The rearrangement uses TRBV7-2 and TRBJ1-4, with TRBD1 identical over 8 bases. V was clipped by 4 bases and J by 4 bases; unmatched bases: 2. Germline V lookup: CDR1 SGHTA, CDR2 FQGNSA. The length of the CDR3 is 14 residues. The CDR3 DNA reads TGTGCCAGCAGCTGGACAGGGCTTAATGAAAAACTGTTTTTT. Its protein is CASSWTGLNEKLFF.

This clonotype was seen repeatedly, ten times or more. The V and J genes are TRBV6-4 and TRBJ2-5; 7 bases are a match to TRBD1. This CDR3 has 14 amino acids. The V gene's germline CDR1 is MRHNA and CDR2 SNTAGT. J was trimmed by 5 bases and V by 2 bases; bases with no gene match: 5. CDR3 nucleotide sequence: TGTGCCAGCAGTGACCATCAGGGGGTTGAGACCCAGTACTTC. Protein product: CASSDHQGVETQYF.

This chain links TRBV29-1 with TRBJ2-1, with TRBD2 matching over 14 bases. The CDR3 length is 16 residues. V gave up 3 bases and J gave up 10 bases; unmatched junction bases: 11. In germline, CDR1 is SQVTM, CDR2 ANQGSEA. CDR3: CSVELPTSGRVQEQFF. The CDR3 nucleotides read TGCAGCGTTGAGCTACCGACTAGCGGGAGGGTCCAGGAGCAGTTCTTC.

There are many counts of this clonotype. At one end the junction does not follow the germline gene, possibly because of a read error. This chain joins TRBV5-4 and TRBJ2-7, with TRBD1 as a possible D gene (5 bases). There are 13 residues in the CDR3. From germline, CDR1 is SGHNT and CDR2 YYREEE (reference sequence). The CDR3 reads CAGSLGGDGAQYF. The CDR3, as DNA: TGTGCCGGCAGCTTGGGTGGGGATGGGGCGCAGTACTTC. Drawing the rest from reference TRBV5-4 and TRBJ2-7, the complete variable domain is ETGVTQSPTHLIKTRGQQVTLRCSSQSGHNTVSWYQQALGQGPQFIFQYYREEENGRGNFPPRFSGLQFPNYSSELNVNALELDDSALYLCAGSLGGDGAQYFGPGTRLTVT.

This clonotype was seen at least ten times. V is TRBV20-1 and J is TRBJ2-5; D is perhaps TRBD1 (6 bases). Germline lookup yields CDR1 DFQATT and CDR2 SNEGSKA (reference sequence). V was trimmed by 1 base and J by 4 bases, leaving 10 bases between them. The CDR3 extends over 13 amino acids. DNA for the CDR3: TGCAGTGCTAGAGTAAGGGGGAGAGAGACCCAGTACTTC. Translated: CSARVRGRETQYF.

About this clonotype itself: One end of the junction fails to match germline, which may point to a read error. The chain combines TRBV12-3 or TRBV12-4 with TRBJ1-4, with D possibly being TRBD1 (6 bases). This CDR3 has 13 amino acids. The CDR3 reads CASSGDTGEKLFF. CDR3 sequence (DNA): TGTGCCAGCAGCGGGGACACCGGCGAAAAACTGTTCTTT.

This sequence joins TRBV11-3 and TRBJ1-6, with no clear D. V was trimmed by 10 bases and J by 15 bases, leaving 22 bases between them. The CDR3 is 13 residues long. From germline, CDR1 is SGHNT and CDR2 YENEEA. The DNA of the CDR3 is TGTGCCAACAACCGCCGCCCCGACGGGGACCTCCACTTT. The encoded protein is CANNRRPDGDLHF. The full variable domain, completed using reference TRBV11-3 and TRBJ1-6, is EAGVVQSPRYKIIEKKQPVAFWCNPISGHNTLYWYLQNLGQGPELLIRYENEEAVDDSQLPKDRFSAERLKGVDSTLKIQPAELGDSAVYLCANNRRPDGDLHFGNGTRLTVT.

The genes are TRBV20-1 and TRBJ2-7; 7 bases align to TRBD2. Germline loops: CDR1 DFQATT, CDR2 SNEGSKA (reference sequence). The CDR3 loop spans 13 amino acids. The junction had 3 bases not matched to a gene; V was cut back by 2 bases and J by 2 bases. CDR3: CSARPSGTYEQYF. For the CDR3, the DNA is TGCAGTGCTAGACCTAGCGGTACCTACGAGCAGTACTTC.

This clonotype was counted many times. V and J are TRBV6-1 and TRBJ1-2, with D possibly TRBD1 on 5 matching bases. Germline CDR1 MNHNS, CDR2 SASEGT. V dropped 7 bases and J dropped 3 bases, with 15 bases sitting between them. CDR3 length: 14 amino acids. CDR3 sequence: CASNVRGTDYGYTF. The DNA of the CDR3 is TGTGCCAGCAACGTCCGCGGGACGGACTATGGCTACACCTTC.

With regard to this clonotype: In this CDR3 the conserved last residue, phenylalanine or tryptophan, is missing, so a read error is likely. The chain joins TRBV9 to TRBJ2-7; maybe TRBD1 (7 bases). The V end was cut by 3 bases, the J end by 9 bases, with 16 bases between. Per the germline V gene, CDR1 is SGDLS and CDR2 is YYNGEE. This CDR3 is 13 amino acids long. CDR3 DNA: TGTGCCAGCAGCGGCGGGACAGTCCACGGGCAGTACTCC. Residues: CASSGGTVHGQYS.

This clonotype came up many times. The gene calls are TRBV4-3 and TRBJ2-3; 9 nucleotides agree with TRBD2. V lost 3 bases to trimming and J lost 5 bases; unmatched junction nucleotides: 3. Germline CDR1 is LGHNA and CDR2 is YSLEER. The CDR3 is 14 amino acids. CDR3 in amino acids: CASSHSSGEDTQYF. The CDR3 DNA is TGCGCCAGCAGCCATTCTAGCGGGGAAGATACGCAGTATTTT.

This clonotype was counted at least ten times. It may be a read error: a sequence one base away is much more abundant. The genes are TRBV6-6 and TRBJ1-6, with D perhaps TRBD1 (5 bases). Trimming cost V 6 bases and J 7 bases, with 16 bases left between them. The CDR3 is 15 amino acids. CDR1 and CDR2 (germline): MNHNY, SVGAGI (reference sequence). CDR3 nucleotide sequence: TGTGCCAGCAGACCGGGGCAGTTTATCAATTCACCCCTCCACTTT. It yields the protein CASRPGQFINSPLHF.

Notes on this clonotype: Being one base from a much bigger clone, this may be a read error. The V call is TRBV11-2, the J call TRBJ2-2, with 7 bases lining up with TRBD2. V gave up 5 bases and J gave up 2 bases; unmatched junction bases: 14. The germline V gene has CDR1 SGHAT and CDR2 FQNNGV. The CDR3 length is 18 residues. The CDR3, as DNA: TGTGCCAGCAGCCACTGGGGGGGACCAGCGGTTAACACCGGGGAGCTGTTTTTT. This encodes CASSHWGGPAVNTGELFF.

The chain carries TRBV11-2 and TRBJ2-5; the match to TRBD1 covers 8 bases. The germline CDR1 and CDR2 sequences are SGHAT and FQNNGV. This CDR3 contains 14 residues. Trimming at V came to 4 bases and at J to 1 base, leaving 2 bases not matched to a gene. Here the CDR3 reads CASSSDRGQETQYF. The CDR3 DNA is TGTGCCAGCAGCTCCGACAGGGGCCAAGAGACCCAGTACTTC.

In its sample, this clonotype was seen a few times. The chain links TRBV5-1 to TRBJ1-1; TRBD1 matches 7 bases. V was pared by 5 bases and J by 3 bases, with 7 bases of the junction left unmatched. Germline V CDR1 and CDR2: SGHRS, YFSETQ. CDR3 length: 14 amino acids. The CDR3 spells CASSPGGGYTEAFF. The CDR3 DNA reads as TGCGCCAGCAGTCCCGGAGGGGGCTACACTGAAGCTTTCTTT.

This clonotype was counted ten times or more. J is TRBJ2-2 and V is TRBV5-6; 8 bases match TRBD1. The CDR3 length is 15 residues. CDR1 is SGHDT, CDR2 YYEEEE, per germline. The junction had 4 bases not matched to a gene; V was cut back by 2 bases and J by 4 bases. CDR3 nucleotides: TGTGCCAGCAGCTTATCAGGGGGCGGCACCGGGGAGCTGTTTTTT. Amino acids: CASSLSGGGTGELFF.

This clonotype is a singleton in its sample. Possible read error: a much larger clone is one base away. The chain has TRBV6-4 and TRBJ2-7; D not certain. This CDR3 comprises 13 residues. The V gene's germline CDR1 is MRHNA and CDR2 SNTAGT. Trimming took off 5 bases at V and 9 bases at J, with 17 bases between the two ends. The CDR3 loop is CASSHRAENWQYF. In DNA, the CDR3 is TGTGCCAGCAGTCACCGGGCCGAGAATTGGCAGTACTTC.